The rows below give T cell receptor beta chains drawn from one sample of a study of blood T cell repertoires in COVID-19. Sequencing was performed with immunoSEQ multiplex PCR; in TCRdb, only in-frame clones are kept and a portion is missing. The table shows some 300,000 clones, with 85% to 90% occurring only once. Sequencing was carried out using PBMCs or T cells enriched from blood (not recorded which). Every receptor here comes from a woman aged 45-65 years who had been exposed to COVID-19. Both conserved end residues are part of each CDR3. The D gene is left open where the match is weak. Clone sizes are given selectively: once, few, many, or a class where the clone is expanded.

-	TRBV11-2	TRBJ2-1	-	TGTGCCAGCAGCGTCGGGGGGCCCTACAATGAGCAGTTCTTC	CASSVGGPYNEQFF
TRBD1	TRBV6-5	TRBJ1-5	-	TGTGCCAGCGTTTTTGGACAGGGAAGCAATCAGCCCCAGCATTTT	CASVFGQGSNQPQHF
-	TRBV11-3	TRBJ1-1	few	TGTGCCAGCAGCTTATTGCCCGGGTCCACTGAAGCTTTCTTT	CASSLLPGSTEAFF
TRBD1	TRBV5-1	TRBJ1-4	-	TGCGCCAGCAGCTTGGGACAGGGAAATGAAAAACTGTTTTTT	CASSLGQGNEKLFF
TRBD1	TRBV19	TRBJ2-2	-	TGTGCCAGTAGTATCGACAGGGTGGGGGCCGGGGAGCTGTTTTTT	CASSIDRVGAGELFF
-	TRBV7-9	TRBJ2-6	-	TGTGCCAGCAGCTTAACGGGGGCTGGGGCCAACGTCCTGACTTTC	CASSLTGAGANVLTF
-	TRBV4-1	TRBJ1-5	-	TGCGCCAGCAGCCAAGAGTGGGAGACCCCCAATCAGCCCCAGCATTTT	CASSQEWETPNQPQHF
TRBD1	TRBV7-9	TRBJ1-2	-	TGTGCCAGCAGCTTGACAGGGAGGTTTGTTGGCTACACCTTC	CASSLTGRFVGYTF
-	TRBV6-5	TRBJ2-5	-	TGTGCCAGCAGTCTTAACCCACTCCCCCAAGAGACCCAGTACTTC	CASSLNPLPQETQYF
TRBD1	TRBV29-1	TRBJ2-7	-	TGCAGCGTTGACCCGGGACAGGGAAATTTCGAGCAGTACTTC	CSVDPGQGNFEQYF
TRBD1	TRBV11-2	TRBJ1-4	-	TGTGCCAGCAGCTTAGAGGCAGGGGGTTGGGAAAAACTGTTTTTT	CASSLEAGGWEKLFF
-	TRBV5-1	TRBJ1-1	-	TGCGCCAGCAGCTTGGAGGGCAGGGCGAACACTGAAGCTTTCTTT	CASSLEGRANTEAFF
-	TRBV6-5	TRBJ2-7	few	TGTGCCAGCAGTTCCACCTCCCGGTCCTCCTTTCAGTACTTC	CASSSTSRSSFQYF
-	TRBV19	TRBJ1-2	-	TGTGCCAGTAGTGGGGGGACCTCCCCCTATGGCTACACCTTC	CASSGGTSPYGYTF
-	TRBV20-1	TRBJ1-1	-	TGCTCCGCTACAGAGAACACTGAAGCTTTCTTT	CSATENTEAFF
-	TRBV5-4	TRBJ1-6	-	TGTGCCAGCAGGGAAACAGGGTTCGGCTATAATTCACCCCTCCACTTT	CASRETGFGYNSPLHF
TRBD1	TRBV2	TRBJ2-1	-	TGTGCCAGCAGTGTAACAGGGGGCGTCTACAATGAGCAGTTCTTC	CASSVTGGVYNEQFF
-	TRBV21-1	TRBJ2-7	few	TGTGCCAGACGGGAGGGTAGCGGGTGCGCCTACGAGCAGTACTTC	CARREGSGCAYEQYF
TRBD1	TRBV12-5	TRBJ2-5	-	TGTGCTAGTGGTTTGGTAAGGGGGACAGGGGGTCTTTACCAAGAGACCCAGTACTTC	CASGLVRGTGGLYQETQYF
TRBD1	TRBV30	TRBJ1-2	-	TGTGCCTGGAGTGTCGTGGACAGGGTGGTCGACTATGGCTACACCTTC	CAWSVVDRVVDYGYTF
TRBD2	TRBV7-2	TRBJ2-7	-	TGTGCCAGCAGCCGGACTAGCGGGGATGACGAGCAGTACTTC	CASSRTSGDDEQYF
-	TRBV19	TRBJ2-1	-	TGTGCCAGTAGTATAGACAGCGCCTCCTACAATGAGCAGTTCTTC	CASSIDSASYNEQFF
TRBD1	TRBV2	TRBJ1-2	-	TGTGCCAGCAGTGAAGTCGGGACAGGGGGCGGCTACACCTTC	CASSEVGTGGGYTF
TRBD1	TRBV16	TRBJ2-7	-	TGTGCCAGCAGCCCACGACAGGGGGAGAGCTCCTACGAGCAGTACTTC	CASSPRQGESSYEQYF
TRBD1	TRBV24-1	TRBJ1-2	-	TGTGCCACCAGTGACCGGACAGGGGGGTCTGGTGGCTACACCTTC	CATSDRTGGSGGYTF
-	TRBV14	TRBJ2-5	-	TGTGCCAGCAGCCAAGAATACAGGGAAGAGACCCAGTACTTC	CASSQEYREETQYF
-	TRBV28	TRBJ1-5	-	TGTGCCAGCAGCCCATCGGGCAATCAGCCCCAGCATTTT	CASSPSGNQPQHF
TRBD1	TRBV5-5	TRBJ1-1	-	TGTGCCAGCAGCTCCCACGCGGGACAGGGAAGAACTGAAGCTTTCTTT	CASSSHAGQGRTEAFF
TRBD1	TRBV19	TRBJ2-7	-	TGTGCCAGTAGTATAAGGGACAGAGTCTACGAGCAGTACTTC	CASSIRDRVYEQYF
TRBD1	TRBV5-1	TRBJ2-2	few	TGCGCCAGCAGCTCCCCGGGACAGGGACTACCCGGGGAGCTGTTTTTT	CASSSPGQGLPGELFF
-	TRBV4-1	TRBJ1-5	-	TGCGCCAGCAGCCAAGATCATGGGGCCGGTCAGCCCCAGCATTTT	CASSQDHGAGQPQHF
-	TRBV5-1	TRBJ2-3	-	TGCGCCAGCAGGCTGGCAGTCACAGATACGCAGTATTTT	CASRLAVTDTQYF
TRBD2	TRBV5-1	TRBJ2-7	-	TGCGCCAGCAGCCCCGGAGGAGCGGGGGGTCTTTTGTCCTACGAGCAGTACTTC	CASSPGGAGGLLSYEQYF
-	TRBV10-3	TRBJ2-2	-	TGTGCCATCAGTGAGTCGAGCACCCCGGGGGAGCTGTTTTTT	CAISESSTPGELFF
-	TRBV4-2	TRBJ1-6	-	TGTGCCAGCAGCCAAGCGGCAGGGGACAAGGATTCACCCCTCCACTTT	CASSQAAGDKDSPLHF
-	TRBV2	TRBJ1-2	once	TGTGCCAGCAGTGAGTTAAACAGGGCTAACTATGGCTACACCTTC	CASSELNRANYGYTF
-	TRBV19	TRBJ2-5	-	TGTGCCAGTAGTAACCTGGGACTGCAAGAGACCCAGTACTTC	CASSNLGLQETQYF
-	TRBV19	TRBJ1-6	once	TGTGCCAGTAGTATCGGGGGAAATTCACCCCTCCACTTT	CASSIGGNSPLHF
-	TRBV28	TRBJ1-4	-	TGTGCCAGCGCAGAATCTAATGAAAAACTGTTTTTT	CASAESNEKLFF
TRBD1	TRBV2	TRBJ2-7	-	TGTGCCAGCGATAAAACAGGGGAGTCCTACGAGCAGTACTTC	CASDKTGESYEQYF
-	TRBV7-2	TRBJ2-5	-	TGTGCCAGCAGCTTAGCGGGGACTTCCTGGGCTGAGACCCAGTACTTC	CASSLAGTSWAETQYF
TRBD1	TRBV24-1	TRBJ1-4	-	TGTGCCACCAGTGAGTCACCGGGACAGGGGTCCGGAAAACTGTTTTTT	CATSESPGQGSGKLFF
TRBD1	TRBV2	TRBJ2-1	few	TGTGCCAGCAGAAACCAGGGGGTGCTCTCCTACAATGAGCAGTTCTTC	CASRNQGVLSYNEQFF
-	TRBV5-1	TRBJ2-1	-	TGCGCCAGCAGCTCGGAGAGACAGCGCCCGGAGCAGTTCTTC	CASSSERQRPEQFF
-	TRBV11-2	TRBJ2-5	-	TGTGCCAGCAGCTTAGGGGGAGCCCAAGAGACCCAGTACTTC	CASSLGGAQETQYF
TRBD1	TRBV18	TRBJ1-1	-	TGTGCCAGCTCGGACAGGGTTCAGAACACTGAAGCTTTCTTT	CASSDRVQNTEAFF
-	TRBV3-1/TRBV3-2	TRBJ1-2	-	TGTGCCAGCAGCCAAGGCAGGCAATATGGCTACACCTTC	CASSQGRQYGYTF
TRBD2	TRBV7-2	TRBJ2-5	-	TGTGCCAGCAGCGGGAGGACTAGCACGAAAGAGACCCAGTACTTC	CASSGRTSTKETQYF
TRBD1	TRBV5-5	TRBJ1-3	once	TGTGCCAGCAGCTTGGGGACAGGGAAAGGAAACACCATATATTTT	CASSLGTGKGNTIYF
TRBD1	TRBV9	TRBJ1-5	-	TGTGCCAGCAGCGAAGAGGACAGGGGCATCGATCAGCCCCAGCATTTT	CASSEEDRGIDQPQHF
-	TRBV6-5	TRBJ2-7	-	TGTGCCAGCAGAGACGGGGTCTTCTACGAGCAGTACTTC	CASRDGVFYEQYF
-	TRBV21-1	TRBJ2-5	-	TGTGCCAGCAGCGACTATGCAGGAGGGGCGGAGACCCAGTACTTC	CASSDYAGGAETQYF
TRBD1	TRBV6-5	TRBJ1-2	-	TGTGCCAGCAGCTCGGACAGGGGGCTCATTGGCTACACCTTC	CASSSDRGLIGYTF
-	TRBV6-5	TRBJ2-7	-	TGTGCCAGCAGAATCGGGCAGGGGATATACTACGAGCAGTACTTC	CASRIGQGIYYEQYF
TRBD2	TRBV10-1	TRBJ2-1	-	TGCGCCAGCAGTGCCTTCAGCGGGGGGGGAATTCTCGGGTTCTTC	CASSAFSGGGILGFF
-	TRBV10-3	TRBJ2-7	-	TGTGCCATCAGTGAGGGCAGGGTCTCCTACGAGCAGTACTTC	CAISEGRVSYEQYF
TRBD1	TRBV18	TRBJ1-5	-	TGTGCCAGCTCACCAGGGACAGGGATTCGTCAGCCCCAGCATTTT	CASSPGTGIRQPQHF
-	TRBV14	TRBJ2-4	-	TGTGCCAGCAGCCAAGAGGTCAGGGCCCAGGGTGACATTCAGTACTTC	CASSQEVRAQGDIQYF
-	TRBV19	TRBJ2-1	-	TGTGCCAGTAGTATAGCGTTAAGCGGACCCTACAATGAGCAGTTCTTC	CASSIALSGPYNEQFF
TRBD1	TRBV19	TRBJ1-5	few	TGTGCCAGTAGGGGGACAGATTATAGCAATCAGCCCCAGCATTTT	CASRGTDYSNQPQHF